Below, 14 T cell receptor beta chains from the same sample are listed, as sequenced in a study of cytomegalovirus exposure and HLA in healthy donors. This PCR relied on a set of 60 Vbeta primers and 13 Jbeta primers. The method was immunoSEQ multiplex PCR; TCRdb's version includes in-frame clones alone and lacks a portion of them. The data show 150,000 to 180,000 clones, with 65% to 85% seen just once and roughly 5.3% held by the top ten. Sequenced sample: PBMCs. The origin of the receptors is a woman in her thirties or forties in good health and CMV-seropositive.

The chain combines TRBV5-1 with TRBJ1-4; 11 nucleotides match TRBD1. The CDR3 has 14 residues. Trimming at V came to 4 bases and at J to 7 bases, leaving 3 bases not matched to a gene. CDR1 SGHRS and CDR2 YFSETQ come from the germline V gene. CDR3 DNA sequence: TGCGCCAGCAGCGGGGACAGGGGGACTGAAAAACTGTTTTTT. Its protein is CASSGDRGTEKLFF.

The rearrangement joins TRBV15 to TRBJ2-3, with 11 bases matching TRBD2. This CDR3 is built from 17 residues. Germline-derived CDR1 and CDR2 are LNHNV and YYDKDF (reference sequence). The V and J ends lost 3 bases and 9 bases, in that order; junction bases with no gene match: 14. Here the CDR3 reads CATSRDGTSGWVGTQYF. CDR3 in DNA: TGTGCCACCAGCAGGGATGGGACTAGCGGTTGGGTTGGGACGCAGTATTTT.

The V gene is TRBV25-1, the J gene TRBJ2-5; TRBD1 matches at 8 bases. CDR1 is MGHDK and CDR2 is SYGVNS in the germline V gene. After removal of 2 bases from V and 6 bases from J, the junction contained 5 bases not matched to a gene. The CDR3 runs 14 residues. The chain's CDR3 is CASSEQGAIQTQYF. Written as DNA, the CDR3 is TGTGCCAGCAGTGAACAGGGGGCAATTCAGACCCAGTACTTC.

This chain links TRBV11-2 with TRBJ2-5; 13 bases agree with TRBD2. The CDR3 contains 17 residues. Germline lookup yields CDR1 SGHAT and CDR2 FQNNGV. After removal of 9 bases from V and 4 bases from J, the junction contained 14 bases not matched to a gene. The CDR3 region is CASSTGLAGRGGETQYF. Here the CDR3 DNA reads TGTGCCAGTAGTACGGGACTAGCGGGGCGGGGTGGAGAGACCCAGTACTTC.

The CDR3 sequence is CASSFIREPYEQYF. The CDR3 region has the DNA TGTGCCAGCAGTTTTATTCGGGAACCCTACGAGCAGTACTTC. This chain uses TRBV7-9 with TRBJ2-7, with D tentatively TRBD2 (5 bases). CDR1 is SEHNR, CDR2 FQNEAQ, per germline (reference sequence). The V and J ends lost 6 bases and 2 bases respectively, with 14 bases between them. This CDR3 is built from 14 residues.

This clone occurred a few times. The V and J genes are TRBV5-1 and TRBJ1-5, with a possible D match to TRBD1 (5 bases). CDR1 SGHRS and CDR2 YFSETQ come from the germline V gene. CDR3 size: 15 residues. The germline V and J ends were trimmed by 0 bases and 2 bases, with 9 bases remaining between them. The CDR3 region is CASSLAPGRNQPQHF. In DNA, the CDR3 is TGCGCCAGCAGCTTGGCCCCAGGGCGCAATCAGCCCCAGCATTTT.

This chain connects TRBV7-7 to TRBJ2-1; TRBD1 matches 7 bases. The CDR3 is 12 residues long. Germline V lookup: CDR1 SSHAT, CDR2 FNYEAQ (reference sequence). Unmatched junction bases numbered 1, after V lost 6 bases and J lost 5 bases. The chain's CDR3 is CASRGQDNEQFF. CDR3 in DNA: TGTGCCAGCAGAGGACAGGACAATGAGCAGTTCTTC.

V gene TRBV5-1 combines with J gene TRBJ1-2; 10 bases agree with TRBD1. CDR1 and CDR2 from the germline V gene are SGHRS and YFSETQ. The CDR3 runs 14 residues. After removal of 0 bases from V and 6 bases from J, the junction contained 2 bases not matched to a gene. The CDR3 bases are TGCGCCAGCAGCTTGGGACAGGGGGCTGATGGCTACACCTTC. This translates into CASSLGQGADGYTF.

This clone has only one observation. The chain is built from TRBV7-9 and TRBJ2-1; 7 bases are shared with TRBD1. Germline lookup yields CDR1 SEHNR and CDR2 FQNEAQ (reference sequence). The CDR3 consists of 15 residues. V dropped 5 bases and J dropped 5; count of bases not matched to a gene: 9. CDR3 residues: CASSQEGDRNNEQFF. CDR3 sequence (DNA): TGTGCCAGCAGCCAAGAGGGGGACAGAAACAATGAGCAGTTCTTC.

V usage is TRBV19 and J usage is TRBJ2-1; 8 bases line up with TRBD2. V lost 5 bases to trimming and J lost 13 bases; unmatched junction nucleotides: 16. This CDR3 has 15 residues. Germline CDR1 is LNHDA and CDR2 is SQIVND (reference sequence). The CDR3 here is CASSDTGLLAGLQFF. CDR3 nucleotide sequence: TGTGCCAGTAGTGATACAGGGCTTCTAGCGGGTTTACAGTTCTTC.

This clone was recorded only once. The chain couples TRBV7-3 to TRBJ2-1, with 9 bases lining up with TRBD2. This CDR3 region has 16 residues. The germline gives CDR1 SGHTA, CDR2 FQGTGA. The ends lost 5 bases at V and 6 bases at J; junction bases unmatched: 11. The CDR3, as DNA: TGTGCCAGCAGCCAAACCGGCGGACTAGCGATCAATGAGCAGTTCTTC. Its translation: CASSQTGGLAINEQFF.

The rearrangement joins TRBV19 to TRBJ2-1; 15 nucleotides match TRBD2. Trimming at V came to 10 bases and at J to 8 bases, leaving 9 bases not matched to a gene. Germline V gene sequence: CDR1 LNHDA, CDR2 SQIVND (reference sequence). This CDR3 contains 15 residues. The CDR3 DNA sequence: TGTGCCATAGGACTAGCGGGAGGGCCGGGGCATGAGCAGTTCTTC. This translates into CAIGLAGGPGHEQFF.

J is TRBJ1-1 and V is TRBV7-6; D possibly corresponds to TRBD1 (5 bases). The germline gives CDR1 SGHVS, CDR2 FNYEAQ. There are 13 residues in the CDR3. Between the trimmed V and J ends, which lost 4 bases and 3 bases, there was a span of 9 bases. Written as DNA, the CDR3 is TGTGCCAGCAGCTCTGGGGGGGACACTGAAGCTTTCTTT. Amino acids: CASSSGGDTEAFF.

The gene calls are TRBV27 and TRBJ1-2, with D perhaps matching TRBD1 (6 bases). The CDR3 runs 15 residues. Trimming pared 5 bases from V and 3 bases from J, leaving 16 bases between. Germline V gene data show CDR1 as MNHEY and CDR2 as SMNVEV (reference sequence). The chain's CDR3 is CASSPQGNRDYGYTF. The CDR3 DNA reads TGTGCCAGCAGTCCCCAGGGGAACAGGGACTATGGCTACACCTTC.